This T cell receptor beta chain emerged from a study of neurological immune-mediated disorders. As regards this clonotype: Its matching antigen is unknown.

CDR1 and CDR2 from the germline V gene are SGHTA and FQGNSA. The CDR3 has 16 amino acids. The trim removed 1 base at V and 1 base at J, leaving 4 bases unmatched. Each CDR3 protein is one row after TCRdb ran MiXCR on the 5' RACE reads. The table includes tens of thousands of distinct CDR3 sequences, roughly 14% detected once. Study-wide results and limits: The greatest TCR clonal expansion appeared in HTLV-1-associated myelopathy and the smallest, falling below healthy controls, in multiple sclerosis.

The chain recombines TRBV7-2 with TRBJ2-3, with 8 bases aligning to TRBD1. The receptor's source is a woman in her 50s in good health. Source material: PBMCs. CDR3 region: CASSLVPGQGTDTQYF. Written as DNA, the CDR3 is TGTGCCAGCAGCTTAGTTCCGGGACAGGGCACAGATACGCAGTATTTT.